This T cell receptor (beta chain) was found in a study of blood T cell repertoires in COVID-19. Some clones are missing from TCRdb's copy, which holds only in-frame ones; the method was immunoSEQ multiplex PCR. The sample lists around 250,000 clones; over 80% were seen once. The age range of participants was about 18 to 95 years, with residence in under 25 US areas. The CDR3 is made up of 16 amino acids. Per germline, CDR1 MNHEY and CDR2 SMNVEV (reference sequence). J lost 1 base, V lost 4 bases, and 10 bases had no gene match. The chain carries TRBV27 and TRBJ2-7, with 7 bases identical to TRBD1. The sample comprised PBMCs or T cells enriched from blood (not recorded which). The receptor comes from a human donor in a cohort exposed to, infected with or recovered from COVID-19 (not recorded which). The donor label of this sample is uncertain. The CDR3 region has the DNA TGTGCCAGCAGTTGGACGAGGGCAGGGGGATCCTACGAGCAGTACTTC. This translates into CASSWTRAGGSYEQYF.